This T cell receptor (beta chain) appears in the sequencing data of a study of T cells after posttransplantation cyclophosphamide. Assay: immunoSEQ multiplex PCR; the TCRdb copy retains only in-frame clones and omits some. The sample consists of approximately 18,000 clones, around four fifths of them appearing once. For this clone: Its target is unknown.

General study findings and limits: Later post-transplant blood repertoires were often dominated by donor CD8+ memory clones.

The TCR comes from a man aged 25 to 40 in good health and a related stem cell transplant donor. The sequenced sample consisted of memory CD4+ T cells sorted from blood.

The CDR3 region has the DNA TGTGCCAGCAGCCCTACGCGCGAGGTCCCCTATGGCTACACCTTC. Its protein product is CASSPTREVPYGYTF. The V call is TRBV9, the J call TRBJ1-2; D unresolved. Trimming took off 4 bases at V and 4 bases at J, with 17 bases between the two ends. The CDR3 sequence is 15 residues long. The germline V gene has CDR1 SGDLS and CDR2 YYNGEE.